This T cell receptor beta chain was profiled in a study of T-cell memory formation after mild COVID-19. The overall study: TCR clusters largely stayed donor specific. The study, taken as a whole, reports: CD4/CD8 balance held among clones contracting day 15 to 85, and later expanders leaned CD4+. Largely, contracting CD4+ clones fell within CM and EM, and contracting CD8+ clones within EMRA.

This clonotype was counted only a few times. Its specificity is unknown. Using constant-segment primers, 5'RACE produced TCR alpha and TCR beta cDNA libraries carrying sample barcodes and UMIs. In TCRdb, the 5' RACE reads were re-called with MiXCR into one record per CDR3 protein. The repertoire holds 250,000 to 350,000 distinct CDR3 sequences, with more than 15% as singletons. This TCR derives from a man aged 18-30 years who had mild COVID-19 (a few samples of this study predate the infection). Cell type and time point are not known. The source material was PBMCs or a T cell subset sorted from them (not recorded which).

CDR3 in amino acids: CASSPRGDSYTDTQYF. CDR3 in DNA: TGCGCCAGCAGCCCCCGGGGGGACAGCTACACAGATACGCAGTATTTT. The chain carries TRBV5-1 and TRBJ2-3; either TRBD1 or TRBD2 may supply D (7 bases each). The CDR3 contains 16 residues. Looked up from germline, CDR1 is SGHRS and CDR2 is YFSETQ. The germline V and J ends were trimmed by 4 bases and 2 bases, with 17 bases remaining between them.